What follows are 27 T cell receptor beta chains derived from one specimen sequenced in a study of human T cells and chemical hapten exposure. MiXCR was run by TCRdb on the RACE reads, yielding one entry per CDR3 protein. The sample has roughly 72,000 distinct CDR3 sequences, 10% seen once. The time point: patch test 1, 2 weeks after DPC sensitization. The sample's treatment: therapeutic diphenylcyclopropenone sensitization with weekly scalp DPC. Material: whole blood, obtained in connection with sensitization to the hapten diphenylcyclopropenone (DPC). The receptors originated from a woman in her fifties or sixties with alopecia areata. Some clones in this sample may be carry-over from other donors' samples.

V and J are TRBV25-1 and TRBJ1-5; no reliable D call. V was cut by 7 bases and J by 3 bases, with 13 bases left in between. The CDR3 loop spans 14 amino acids. Germline V gene sequence: CDR1 MGHDK, CDR2 SYGVNS. The CDR3 is CASKKDHLNQPQHF. DNA of the CDR3: TGTGCCAGCAAGAAGGACCACCTCAATCAGCCCCAGCATTTT.

The V and J genes are TRBV20-1 and TRBJ1-1; perhaps TRBD1 as D (6 bases). Trimming left V 0 bases short and J 5 bases short, with 16 bases between. The CDR3 consists of 15 residues. Germline loops: CDR1 DFQATT, CDR2 SNEGSKA (reference sequence). The CDR3 loop reads CSARDAPRGETEAFF. The CDR3 DNA follows: TGCAGTGCTAGAGATGCCCCTAGGGGGGAAACTGAAGCTTTCTTT.

The chain recombines TRBV6-1 with TRBJ2-1; tentative D call: TRBD2 (5 bases). Germline V gives CDR1 MNHNS, CDR2 SASEGT. V lost 6 bases, J lost 3 bases, and 15 bases lay in between. This CDR3 has 15 amino acids. The CDR3 DNA reads as TGTGCCAGCAGACAGACTATCTTCGGCTACAATGAGCAGTTCTTC. It yields the protein CASRQTIFGYNEQFF.

This clonotype appeared many times. J is TRBJ1-6 and V is TRBV11-3; D might be TRBD1 (5 bases). The CDR3 contains 14 residues. Trimming removed 6 bases at V and 2 bases at J, with 8 bases between. CDR1 and CDR2 (germline): SGHNT, YENEEA. The CDR3 sequence is CASRRQPYNSPLHF. Here the CDR3 DNA reads TGTGCCAGCAGGCGACAGCCCTATAATTCACCCCTCCACTTT.

This clonotype was recorded a few times. V gene TRBV29-1 combines with J gene TRBJ2-3; D possibly corresponds to TRBD2 (6 bases). Germline values: CDR1 SQVTM, CDR2 ANQGSEA. The CDR3 is 13 residues long. The V and J ends lost 7 bases and 0 bases respectively, with 11 bases between them. This chain's CDR3 is CSGDSPSTDTQYF. The CDR3 nucleotides are TGCAGCGGGGACTCTCCTAGCACAGATACGCAGTATTTT.

This clonotype was observed a handful of times. The chain couples TRBV3-1 to TRBJ2-5; 7 nucleotides align to TRBD2. Germline CDR1 and CDR2: LGHDT and YNNKEL (reference sequence). With 6 bases clipped from V and 5 bases from J, the junction kept 9 bases outside the gene matches. This CDR3 has 14 amino acids. The CDR3 DNA reads TGTGCCAGCAGTTCCAGGCGGGGGATGGAGACCCAGTACTTC. This sequence encodes CASSSRRGMETQYF.

This clonotype came up a few times. The J gene is TRBJ1-1, the V gene TRBV11-2, with D unclear. Trimming stripped 9 bases from V and 2 bases from J, with 10 bases between. The CDR3 spans 12 residues. The V gene's germline CDR1 is SGHAT and CDR2 FQNNGV. Here the CDR3 DNA reads TGTGCCAGTAGCCCCTTCAACACTGAAGCTTTCTTT. It is translated as CASSPFNTEAFF.

The chain links TRBV24-1 to TRBJ2-1; D ambiguous. The ends were cut back, 1 base at V and 9 bases at J, with 15 bases in the middle. The CDR3 is 15 amino acids. Per the germline V gene, CDR1 is KGHDR and CDR2 is SFDVKD. The CDR3 coding sequence is TGTGCCACCAGTGATTTAGCCCACTCCACGGTTGAGCAGTTCTTC. The encoded protein is CATSDLAHSTVEQFF.

This clonotype was recorded at least ten times. The CDR3 sequence: CASSLGILSGNTIYF. In DNA, the CDR3 is TGTGCCAGCAGCCTAGGAATTCTCTCTGGAAACACCATATATTTT. The chain uses TRBV6-5 and TRBJ1-3; D is unresolved. Trimming pared 6 bases from V and 0 bases from J, leaving 12 bases between. Germline CDR1 reads MNHEY; CDR2 reads SVGAGI. The CDR3 sequence is 15 residues long.

V usage is TRBV28 and J usage is TRBJ1-1; D is undetermined. The CDR3 sequence is 12 residues long. Germline V CDR1 and CDR2: MDHEN, SYDVKM. The V end was cut by 5 bases, the J end by 5 bases, with 9 bases between. In nucleotides, the CDR3 is TGTGCCAGCAGTGGGGAGGTTACTGAAGCTTTCTTT. It codes for CASSGEVTEAFF. Looking up the rest from reference TRBV28 and TRBJ1-1 gives the full variable domain: DVKVTQSSRYLVKRTGEKVFLECVQDMDHENMFWYRQDPGLGLRLIYFSYDVKMKEKGDIPEGYSVSREKKERFSLILESASTNQTSMYLCASSGEVTEAFFGQGTRLTVV.

The table lists this clonotype with a few counts. The chain carries TRBV7-8 and TRBJ2-1, with D perhaps matching TRBD1 or TRBD2 (5 bases each). Trimming cost V 1 base and J 9 bases, with 19 bases left between them. The CDR3 covers 16 residues. The germline gives CDR1 SGHVS, CDR2 FQNEAQ. The chain's CDR3 is CASSLEFVGPPGEQFF. The DNA of the CDR3 is TGTGCCAGCAGCTTAGAATTCGTGGGACCTCCTGGTGAGCAGTTCTTC.

This clonotype was seen repeatedly, ten times or more. The J gene is TRBJ2-7, the V gene TRBV20-1; 9 nucleotides match TRBD2. J gave up 5 bases and V 4 bases, and 9 bases lay outside the gene matches. The CDR3 length is 14 residues. Per germline, CDR1 DFQATT and CDR2 SNEGSKA (reference sequence). DNA for the CDR3: TGCAGTGCTACTACCGGACTAGCGAACAACGAGCAGTACTTC. Translating gives CSATTGLANNEQYF.

The CDR3 coding sequence is TGTGCCACCTCCGGGACTGGACGCACAGATACGCAGTATTTT. It yields the protein CATSGTGRTDTQYF. The V and J genes are TRBV7-6 and TRBJ2-3; a weak D match, TRBD2 (6 bases). The V and J ends lost 10 bases and 1 base respectively, with 15 bases between them. This CDR3 has 14 amino acids. Germline V gene lookup returns CDR1 SGHVS and CDR2 FNYEAQ. The whole variable domain, filled in from reference TRBV7-6 and TRBJ2-3, reads GAGVSQSPRYKVTKRGQDVALRCDPISGHVSLYWYRQALGQGPEFLTYFNYEAQQDKSGLPNDRFSAERPEGSISTLTIQRTEQRDSAMYRCATSGTGRTDTQYFGPGTRLTVL.

This chain joins TRBV14 and TRBJ2-2; D gene uncertain. V was pared by 2 bases and J by 4 bases, with 14 bases between. The CDR3 length is 16 residues. The germline V gene encodes CDR1 SGHDN and CDR2 FVKESK. The CDR3 DNA sequence: TGTGCCAGCAGCCAACGGCGAGACTCGAGCACCGGGGAGCTGTTTTTT. It specifies CASSQRRDSSTGELFF.

In this sample, this clonotype turned up a few times. The gene calls are TRBV27 and TRBJ2-3; D is perhaps TRBD2 (6 bases). The CDR3 runs to 13 residues. Trimming took off 0 bases at V and 7 bases at J, with 8 bases between the two ends. CDR1 MNHEY and CDR2 SMNVEV come from the germline V gene (reference sequence). CDR3 amino acids: CASSLSGGNTQYF. CDR3 coding DNA: TGTGCCAGCAGTTTATCGGGAGGAAATACGCAGTATTTT.

This chain joins TRBV7-2 and TRBJ1-1, with D possibly being TRBD1 (6 bases). The V and J ends lost 6 bases and 2 bases respectively, with 16 bases between them. CDR3 length: 15 residues. Germline assignment: CDR1 SGHTA and CDR2 FQGNSA. CDR3 coding DNA: TGTGCCAGCAGTTACTCGAGGACAGCTAACACTGAAGCTTTCTTT. Its translation: CASSYSRTANTEAFF.

The V and J genes are TRBV11-2 and TRBJ1-6; D perhaps matches TRBD1 (5 bases). The germline V gene has CDR1 SGHAT and CDR2 FQNNGV. V lost 5 bases and J 6 bases, leaving 17 bases between the germline ends. The CDR3 spans 16 residues. As DNA, the CDR3 is TGTGCCAGCAGCCCAACGACAGTACTTTCTAATTCACCCCTCCACTTT. It is translated as CASSPTTVLSNSPLHF.

The rearrangement uses TRBV11-3 and TRBJ2-1; no definite D call. This CDR3 region has 14 residues. Between the trimmed V and J ends, which lost 2 bases and 6 bases, there was a span of 11 bases. CDR1 and CDR2 from the germline V gene are SGHNT and YENEEA. CDR3 region: CASSLTLPINEQFF. CDR3 in DNA: TGTGCCAGCAGCTTAACCCTTCCCATCAATGAGCAGTTCTTC.

In regard to this clonotype: One end of the junction fails to match germline, which may point to a read error. This sequence joins TRBV6-2 or TRBV6-3 and TRBJ2-4, with D possibly TRBD2 on 5 matching bases. The CDR3 length is 15 residues. Looked up from germline, CDR1 is MNHEY and CDR2 is SVGEGT. The CDR3 DNA reads TGTGCCGGCAGTTACTCGAGGACTCCCCCCGACATTCAGTACTTC. The encoded protein is CAGSYSRTPPDIQYF.

There are many counts of this clonotype. V and J are TRBV14 and TRBJ2-7; D unclear. V was shortened by 4 bases and J by 2 bases, with 15 bases between the two germline ends. This CDR3 is 15 amino acids long. Germline-derived CDR1 and CDR2 are SGHDN and FVKESK. The CDR3 nucleotides read TGTGCCAGCAGCCCCCAGTGGGCGTTAGCCTACGAGCAGTACTTC. Translated: CASSPQWALAYEQYF.

The J gene is TRBJ2-7, the V gene TRBV29-1, with unresolved D. Trimming removed 6 bases at V and 4 bases at J, with 13 bases between. The length of the CDR3 is 12 residues. Per germline, CDR1 SQVTM and CDR2 ANQGSEA. This CDR3 reads CSVRKSEYEQYF. CDR3 in DNA: TGCAGCGTGAGGAAGAGTGAGTACGAGCAGTACTTC.

This clonotype was counted a few times. The chain is built from TRBV28 and TRBJ1-5; D might be TRBD1 (6 bases). Trimming pared 6 bases from V and 4 bases from J, leaving 16 bases between. CDR3 length: 15 residues. Germline-derived CDR1 and CDR2 are MDHEN and SYDVKM. CDR3 bases: TGTGCCAGCAGCTTTATAGGACAGCCTAATCAGCCCCAGCATTTT. Protein product: CASSFIGQPNQPQHF.

J is TRBJ1-2 and V is TRBV6-6, with a weak D call TRBD1 (5 bases). CDR1 MNHNY and CDR2 SVGAGI come from the germline V gene (reference sequence). The CDR3 extends over 14 amino acids. Trimming stripped 0 bases from V and 10 bases from J, with 15 bases between. In DNA form, the CDR3 reads TGTGCCAGCAGTTACTCCATGACAGCGAGGGACTACACCTTC. Encoded protein: CASSYSMTARDYTF.

This clonotype came up a few times. This chain joins TRBV6-2 or TRBV6-3 and TRBJ2-2; D is unresolved. The V gene's germline CDR1 is MNHEY and CDR2 SVGEGT. This CDR3 has 14 amino acids. The V end was cut by 7 bases, the J end by 4 bases, with 13 bases between. This chain's CDR3 is CASNPGTSTGELFF. CDR3 in DNA: TGTGCCAGCAACCCGGGCACCAGCACCGGGGAGCTGTTTTTT.

This clonotype was seen only a few times. The rearrangement uses TRBV11-3 and TRBJ1-4, with D unresolved. There are 12 residues in the CDR3. Germline V gene lookup returns CDR1 SGHNT and CDR2 YENEEA. With 5 bases removed from V and 6 bases from J, the gap between germline ends came to 7 bases. The CDR3, as DNA: TGTGCCAGCAGCCTTCAAGATGAAAAACTGTTTTTT. It yields the protein CASSLQDEKLFF.

This chain links TRBV27 with TRBJ2-4, with TRBD1 identical over 7 bases. Looked up from germline, CDR1 is MNHEY and CDR2 is SMNVEV (reference sequence). Germline trimming cut 5 bases from V and 0 bases from J; bases unmatched to any gene: 13. The CDR3 has 18 residues. The CDR3, as DNA: TGTGCCAGCAGTCAAAGACCGGGACAGCATTTAGCCAAAAACATTCAGTACTTC. Amino acids: CASSQRPGQHLAKNIQYF.

This rearrangement joins TRBV20-1 to TRBJ2-1; the match to TRBD2 covers 10 bases. The CDR3 totals 14 residues. CDR1 and CDR2 (germline): DFQATT, SNEGSKA (reference sequence). The V segment lost 2 bases and the J segment 8 bases; nucleotides outside the gene matches: 6. CDR3 coding DNA: TGCAGTGCTAGATCCCTAGCGGGAGTTGATGAGCAGTTCTTC. Amino acids: CSARSLAGVDEQFF.